This TCR beta chain was identified during a study of T cells in Graves' hyperthyroidism and ophthalmopathy (dated by TCRdb to the late 2010s). With regard to the full study: Peripheral blood samples were taken at the time of initial diagnosis, prior to any treatment. To identify TCR V-J signatures that set the groups apart, the researchers used a discovery cohort of 100 patients, made up of 40 to 45 with Graves' ophthalmopathy and about 60 with stable Graves' hyperthyroidism. Prospective prediction of ophthalmopathy was tested in an independent validation cohort consisting of 18 hyperthyroidism patients and around 16 patients who later progressed to ophthalmopathy. For training and testing, the approximately 97 patients in the discovery cohort were randomly divided in a 7:3 ratio. The study also compared thyroid tissue and blood T-cell repertoires from several Graves' hyperthyroidism patients. Following sampling, methimazole starting at 30 mg daily was given to hyperthyroidism patients, and high-dose intravenous methylprednisolone was given to ophthalmopathy patients. According to the paper, TCR Vbeta CDR3 sequencing was carried out on about 140 peripheral blood samples, which came from fewer than 50 ophthalmopathy, around 74 hyperthyroidism and roughly 17 progressor patients. The study at large found these results: During validation, the model predicted progression to ophthalmopathy a median of roughly 7.1 months ahead of onset, with roughly 65% sensitivity and around 73% specificity. Blood samples also contained most of the expanded thyroid clonotypes (frequency above 0.001), which suggests that blood repertoires may reflect thyroid immune responses. A model built on a 13 V-J signature distinguished ophthalmopathy from stable hyperthyroidism, reaching 85% to 90% sensitivity and around 81% specificity in cross-validation and 80%/75% in testing. Sample size was not statistically predetermined, and investigators were not blinded to group allocation.

This clonotype appeared many times. It lacks a known antigen. Base quality data are lacking; no much larger clone is found one base away. Hyperthyroidism patients were aged 18 to 65 years and newly diagnosed, with disease duration of less than 2 months. Exclusion was applied to patients with uncontrolled infections, other autoimmune diseases, pregnancy or lactation. Diagnoses were established on the basis of clinical symptoms, serum thyroxine and TRAb, thyroid ultrasound, and orbital computed tomography. Blood from progressor patients was collected at the time of first diagnosis with hyperthyroidism, before any ophthalmopathy symptoms had appeared. Ficoll-Paque density gradient centrifugation was used to isolate PBMCs from approximately 10 ml of fresh peripheral blood. Progressor patients were defined as those initially diagnosed with Graves' hyperthyroidism in whom ophthalmopathy developed during follow-up. Trizol reagent was used to extract total RNA, and RNA quality was then checked on an Agilent 2100 Bioanalyzer.

TCR beta CDR3 regions were amplified from RNA transcripts. A first-round RT-PCR of the TCR CDR3 used the HTBI primer set with the Qiagen OneStep RT-PCR kit. The libraries were constructed in a second round of multiplex PCR and then size-selected and purified. Libraries were sequenced paired-end with 100 bp reads on an Illumina HiSeq2000. In the source study's methods: Raw data were processed with SOAPnuke, discarding reads with adapters, uncalled bases, mean Phred below 15, or no exact constant-primer or identifier match. COPE v1.2.5 was used to merge the high-quality paired reads, and each unique nucleotide sequence was defined as a clonotype. MiTCR v1.1 was used to align clonotypes to the IMGT TRBV, TRBD and TRBJ reference segments. The analysis was restricted to V-J combinations with a frequency above 0.0001, which together covered about 99% of the repertoires. A TCS score was defined as the ratio of F50 (clonal expansion) to E x V (chaos), with BLOSUM62-based TCRdist applied between CDR3 peptides within each V-J. Welch's t-statistics and random forest reduced 450 to 600 V-J features to about 12, which were used in a naive Bayes classifier (R e1071). The raw public reads went through TCRdb reprocessing: fastp at Q25, MiXCR clone calling, in-frame beta chains kept. Rows merge per CDR3 protein into single entries with the most common DNA and genes. TCRdb, not the original authors, processed these V and J calls. This sample comprises roughly 400,000 distinct CDR3 sequences, less than 20% of them detected only once. The ten largest clonotypes hold about 27% of the sample.

The CDR1 and CDR2 encoded by the germline V gene are SGHTA and FQGNSA. The CDR3 runs 14 amino acids, cysteine and phenylalanine included. Kept here is only the CDR3 DNA, which spans 42 bases and is read in frame from base 1. The junction shows trimming of 4 bases on V and 8 bases on J, and the gene matches do not reach 9 bases of it. Sequenced sample: blood. The chain is assembled from TRBV7-2 and TRBJ1-1, and TRBD1 aligns with 8 junction nucleotides. The origin of this receptor is a woman aged 18 to 35 with Graves' hyperthyroidism that later progressed to Graves' ophthalmopathy. The sequenced DNA: TGTGCCAGCAGCTCCCAGACAGGGGCCCTCGAAGCTTTCTTT. Translation gives CASSSQTGALEAFF.